This T cell receptor (beta chain) was obtained from a study of blood T cells in healthy people across ages. Per-sample PBMC isolation yielded at least 7 million cells. Extraction of total RNA produced a minimum of 5 micrograms from each sample. For the second PCR, which ran for about 7 to 11 cycles, a sample-barcoded 5' primer and a J-beta primer mix were used. TCRdb fed the 5' RACE reads into MiXCR, producing one record per CDR3 protein. This table has about 1.5 million distinct CDR3 sequences, around 40% appearing once. The length of the CDR3 is 16 residues. In germline, CDR1 is MNHEY, CDR2 SMNVEV (reference sequence). J was trimmed by 4 bases and V by 4 bases; bases with no gene match: 6.

The source of this sequence is a woman under 30 in good health. Sequenced material: blood. This chain links TRBV27 with TRBJ2-5; 13 bases line up with TRBD2. CDR3 DNA: TGTGCCAGCAGTTCCCCGACTAGCGGGAGGCGAGAGACCCAGTACTTC. This encodes CASSSPTSGRRETQYF.